This T cell receptor (beta chain) was identified in a study of cytomegalovirus exposure and HLA in healthy donors. The study's findings and limits: Follow-up analysis seemed to connect common viral pathogens with several of the most significant clusters identified. An analysis was carried out at a later point. It showed that HLA-associated TCR beta chains were more clonally expanded than equally common non-associated chains.

The table lists this clone with a few counts. Its antigen is unknown. Primers for the PCR totalled 60 Vbeta and 13 Jbeta. Sequencing was performed with immunoSEQ multiplex PCR; in TCRdb, only in-frame clones are kept and a portion is missing. The table has roughly 200,000 clones, around 84% seen once. The sample was PBMCs. The receptor's source is a man in his forties in good health and CMV-seropositive.

CDR3 bases: TGTGCCAGCAGTGAAGCGAATCGGGGTGAGCAGTTCTTC. Translation gives CASSEANRGEQFF. The J gene is TRBJ2-1, the V gene TRBV6-5; TRBD2 is a possible D gene (5 bases). Germline-derived CDR1 and CDR2 are MNHEY and SVGAGI. The germline V and J ends were trimmed by 5 bases and 9 bases, with 14 bases remaining between them. This CDR3 is built from 13 residues.